Listed below are T cell receptor beta chains from one sample, sequenced in a study of CD8 T cells in Susac syndrome. MiXCR, applied by TCRdb to the immunoSEQ multiplex PCR reads, yields one record per CDR3 protein. This sample has approximately 65,000 distinct CDR3 sequences, with around nine tenths found just once. The sequenced sample consisted of CD8+ T cells from PBMCs. These receptors originate from a human donor in good health. Each CDR3 is given with its conserved first and last residue. The D gene is left open where the match is weak. Clone size is given for some rows only: seen once, a few or many times, or a class if the clone is expanded.

d_gene	v_gene	j_gene	abundance	len	CDR3nt	CDR3aa
TRBD2	TRBV20-1	TRBJ2-1	.	18	TGCAGTGCTAGAGGGGTAGCGGGGGGGCGGAGCTCCTACAATGAGCAGTTCTTC	CSARGVAGGRSSYNEQFF
TRBD1	TRBV5-6	TRBJ1-2	.	13	TGTGCCAGCTACGGACAGGGCAACTATGGCTACACCTTC	CASYGQGNYGYTF
.	TRBV27	TRBJ2-5	.	17	TGTGCCAGCAAAGACCTCGTTGACGGGGGGCTCTTGCAGACCCAGTACTTC	CASKDLVDGGLLQTQYF
.	TRBV28	TRBJ2-5	once	17	TGTGCCAGCAGTCCAAGAGCCGGGACTGGGATCGAGGAGACCCAGTACTTC	CASSPRAGTGIEETQYF
.	TRBV5-4	TRBJ2-3	once	16	TGTGCCAGCAGCTTGGAAGGGTTCTCGTCTACAGATACGCAGTATTTT	CASSLEGFSSTDTQYF
TRBD1	TRBV28	TRBJ2-3	.	16	TGTGCCAGCAGTCCTAGGGTGGGGACAGGGGTAGATACGCAGTATTTT	CASSPRVGTGVDTQYF
.	TRBV27	TRBJ1-1	.	14	TGTGCCAGCAGTTTGTGGGGATGGAACACTGAAGCTTTCTTT	CASSLWGWNTEAFF
.	TRBV7-9	TRBJ1-2	.	13	TGTGCCAGCAGCTTACCCACAGGCTATGGCTACACCTTC	CASSLPTGYGYTF
TRBD1	TRBV5-1	TRBJ1-1	.	16	TGCGCCAGCAGTCCCCTTCCGGGACAGGAGAACACTGAAGCTTTCTTT	CASSPLPGQENTEAFF
TRBD1	TRBV6-6	TRBJ1-6	.	16	TGTGCCAGCAGTTACACACCAGGGGGTGGTAATTCACCCCTCCACTTT	CASSYTPGGGNSPLHF
.	TRBV6-5	TRBJ1-6	.	13	TGTGCCAGCAGTCCGGGACCTAATTCACCCCTCCACTTT	CASSPGPNSPLHF
.	TRBV6-5	TRBJ2-1	.	13	TGTGCCAGCATAGAGGGGCCGGGCGGTGAGCAGTTCTTC	CASIEGPGGEQFF
TRBD2	TRBV20-1	TRBJ2-3	.	17	TGCAGTGCTAGAGATCTTCTCGTTAGCGGGGTCACAGATACGCAGTATTTT	CSARDLLVSGVTDTQYF
.	TRBV28	TRBJ1-1	once	15	TGTGCCAGCAGTTTCGCCACAGAGGGAAACACTGAAGCTTTCTTT	CASSFATEGNTEAFF
TRBD1	TRBV20-1	TRBJ2-7	few	13	TGCAGTGCTCGAGGGGGACAGTCCTACGAGCAGTACTTC	CSARGGQSYEQYF
TRBD2	TRBV3-1	TRBJ2-5	.	17	TGTGCCAGCAGCCAAGGAACCGGGACTAGGACCCGGGAGACCCAGTACTTC	CASSQGTGTRTRETQYF
.	TRBV20-1	TRBJ1-1	.	14	TGCAGTGCTACATCGTCTATGTGGGGCACTGAAGCTTTCTTT	CSATSSMWGTEAFF
.	TRBV19	TRBJ2-7	.	13	TGTGCCAGTAGTATAGAGGGGGGCTACGAGCAGTACTTC	CASSIEGGYEQYF
.	TRBV6-1	TRBJ2-7	.	16	TGTGCCAGCAGTGAACCCAGACAGGACCCATCCTACGAGCAGTACTTC	CASSEPRQDPSYEQYF
TRBD2	TRBV6-2/TRBV6-3	TRBJ2-5	.	16	TGTGCCAGCAGTCCCGGGACTAGCGGGGGAATGGAGACCCAGTACTTC	CASSPGTSGGMETQYF
.	TRBV3-1	TRBJ2-3	.	15	TGTGCCAGCAGCCCTACCGCGGGGCACACAGATACGCAGTATTTT	CASSPTAGHTDTQYF
.	TRBV12-3/TRBV12-4	TRBJ2-3	.	15	TGTGCCAGCAGTTTAGAACAGCGTTGGGGGGATACGCAGTATTTT	CASSLEQRWGDTQYF
.	TRBV7-6	TRBJ1-4	.	13	TGTGCCAGCAGCTTAGCTGCAAGCGAAAAACTGTTTTTT	CASSLAASEKLFF
.	TRBV12-3/TRBV12-4	TRBJ1-1	.	14	TGTGCCAGCAGCCGCGCGGGCCTCCACACTGAAGCTTTCTTT	CASSRAGLHTEAFF
.	TRBV7-9	TRBJ2-7	.	14	TGTGCCAGCAGCTTAAATACGGAGTTATACGAGCAGTACTTC	CASSLNTELYEQYF
TRBD1	TRBV12-3/TRBV12-4	TRBJ2-2	.	19	TGTGTCAGCAGTCTCTCCGCAAGGGACAGGGGAGGGAGGACCGGGGAGCTGTTTTTT	CVSSLSARDRGGRTGELFF
TRBD1	TRBV6-5	TRBJ1-2	.	17	TGTGCCAGCAGTTACACCCCGACAGGGGGCAATAACTATGGCTACACCTTC	CASSYTPTGGNNYGYTF
.	TRBV5-1	TRBJ1-1	.	13	TGCGCCAGCAGCTTGAACGGGCACACTGAAGCTTTCTTT	CASSLNGHTEAFF
.	TRBV12-3/TRBV12-4	TRBJ2-7	.	12	TGTGCCAGCAGCCCTCGAGGTGACGAGCAGTACTTC	CASSPRGDEQYF
TRBD2	TRBV6-2/TRBV6-3	TRBJ2-5	.	15	TGTGCCAGCGAGCCCCTAGCGGGGGGCCAAGAGACCCAGTACTTC	CASEPLAGGQETQYF
TRBD1	TRBV7-9	TRBJ2-7	.	15	TGTGCCAGCAGCATCGCAGGACAGGGGTACAACGAGCAGTACTTC	CASSIAGQGYNEQYF
TRBD2	TRBV20-1	TRBJ2-7	.	13	TGCGCGGGGGCTAGCGGGGGAACCTACGAGCAGTACTTC	CAGASGGTYEQYF
.	TRBV7-9	TRBJ1-2	.	15	TGTGCCAGCAGCCCACCCTACAAGGGGGAGGATGGCTACACCTTC	CASSPPYKGEDGYTF
.	TRBV4-1	TRBJ1-6	.	14	TGCGCCAGCAGCCAAGCTGTTGGAGATTCACCCCTCCACTTT	CASSQAVGDSPLHF
TRBD1	TRBV4-3	TRBJ2-7	.	14	TGCGCCAGCAGCCCAGGACAGGGGACGACCGAGCAGTACTTC	CASSPGQGTTEQYF
.	TRBV4-1	TRBJ2-6	.	16	TGCGCCAGCAGCCACGAGAGGATCTCTGGGGCCAACGTCCTGACTTTC	CASSHERISGANVLTF
.	TRBV15	TRBJ2-4	.	14	TGTGCCACCAGCACAGCGACAGGCCCCAACATTCAGTACTTC	CATSTATGPNIQYF
TRBD2	TRBV29-1	TRBJ2-1	.	17	TGCAGCGTTGGAGGTATGGCGGGACTAGCGGCCTACAATGAGCAGTTCTTC	CSVGGMAGLAAYNEQFF
TRBD1	TRBV4-1	TRBJ2-3	once	15	TGCGCCAGCACCCCGCGACAGGGGCTCACAGATACGCAGTATTTT	CASTPRQGLTDTQYF
TRBD1	TRBV30	TRBJ2-2	.	15	TGTGCCTGGAATTCGGGACAGGGGGGGATCGGGGAGCTGTTTTTT	CAWNSGQGGIGELFF
.	TRBV2	TRBJ2-3	.	14	TGTGCCAGCAGTGAAGGTGCAGTCACAGATACGCAGTATTTT	CASSEGAVTDTQYF
.	TRBV5-1	TRBJ1-1	.	14	TGCGCCAGCAGCTTGGGGACAACGAACACTGAAGCTTTCTTT	CASSLGTTNTEAFF
.	TRBV12-3/TRBV12-4	TRBJ2-1	once	15	TGTGCCAGCAGTCAGGGGAGACCTCCCTACAATGAGCAGTTCTTC	CASSQGRPPYNEQFF
.	TRBV7-9	TRBJ2-3	.	15	TGTGCCAGCAGCTACCACTCAGAGAGCACAGATACGCAGTATTTT	CASSYHSESTDTQYF
.	TRBV5-4	TRBJ2-5	.	14	TGTGCCAGCAGCTCAAGGGGGACGAAAGAGACCCAGTACTTC	CASSSRGTKETQYF
TRBD1	TRBV27	TRBJ1-5	.	14	TGTGCCAGCAGTTCCGGGACAGGGAGACAGCCCCAGCATTTT	CASSSGTGRQPQHF
TRBD2	TRBV5-4	TRBJ2-1	once	19	TGTGCCAGCAGCTACTACGGGCAGGGTGGCGGGGGGGCTCTAGGAGAGCAGTTCTTC	CASSYYGQGGGGALGEQFF
TRBD1	TRBV13	TRBJ1-1	.	14	TGTGCCAGCAGGGGACAGGGGGACCTGATTGGAGCTTTCTTT	CASRGQGDLIGAFF
TRBD1	TRBV11-2	TRBJ1-2	once	16	TGTGCCAGCAGCTTACTTCCAGGACAGGTGAACTATGGCTACACCTTC	CASSLLPGQVNYGYTF
.	TRBV27	TRBJ2-3	.	14	TGTGCCAGCAGTTTCTTGGCGGGCACAGATACGCAGTATTTT	CASSFLAGTDTQYF
.	TRBV19	TRBJ1-1	.	13	TGTGCCAGTAGTTCCCTCGAGGGATGGGAAGCTTTCTTT	CASSSLEGWEAFF
.	TRBV7-6	TRBJ1-2	.	17	TGTGCCAGCAGCTTAGCGGACCGGGCTCTGGTGCAGGGGGGCTACACCTTC	CASSLADRALVQGGYTF
TRBD1	TRBV7-2	TRBJ1-5	.	17	TGTGCCAGCAGCTTAGGACAGGGTTATATTAGCAATCAGCCCCAGCATTTT	CASSLGQGYISNQPQHF
.	TRBV7-8	TRBJ1-1	.	15	TGTGCCAGCAGCTTATTCGGGGAGGAATACACTGAAGCTTTCTTT	CASSLFGEEYTEAFF